These 13 T cell receptor beta chains were all obtained from the same sample, sequenced in a study of T-cell memory formation after mild COVID-19. TCRdb passed the 5' RACE reads through MiXCR, listing each CDR3 protein once. The sample holds 40,000 to 55,000 distinct CDR3 sequences; 12% are singletons and the top ten take over 20%. Material for sequencing was PBMCs or a T cell subset sorted from them (not recorded which). The source is a man between 18 and 29 years old who had mild COVID-19 (a few samples of this study predate the infection). Cell type and time point are not known.

This clonotype appeared many times. The chain employs TRBV5-1 and TRBJ2-1; D gene unclear. V gave up 0 bases and J gave up 3 bases, with 10 bases separating them. Germline values: CDR1 SGHRS, CDR2 YFSETQ. The CDR3 covers 15 residues. CDR3 in DNA: TGCGCCAGCAGCTTGGTAAAGAACGACTACAATGAGCAGTTCTTC. This sequence encodes CASSLVKNDYNEQFF.

This clonotype was observed a few times. In DNA form, the CDR3 reads TGTGCCAGCAGACGTGCTTCCCGGATAGCACTCTATGGCTACACCTTC. This sequence encodes CASRRASRIALYGYTF. The V and J genes are TRBV7-2 and TRBJ1-2; the D is unclear. Germline V lookup: CDR1 SGHTA, CDR2 FQGNSA. This CDR3 comprises 16 residues. The V and J ends lost 6 bases and 4 bases respectively, with 21 bases between them.

This clonotype showed up many times. V is TRBV5-1 and J is TRBJ2-1; TRBD2 aligns across 14 bases. J was trimmed by 8 bases and V by 4 bases; bases with no gene match: 8. From germline, CDR1 is SGHRS and CDR2 YFSETQ. The CDR3 loop spans 16 amino acids. CDR3 protein: CASSEMTSGGADEQFF. The CDR3 DNA reads TGCGCCAGCAGCGAAATGACTAGCGGGGGGGCCGATGAGCAGTTCTTC. The entire variable domain, with the rest obtained from reference TRBV5-1 and TRBJ2-1, is as follows: KAGVTQTPRYLIKTRGQQVTLSCSPISGHRSVSWYQQTPGQGLQFLFEYFSETQRNKGNFPGRFSGRQFSNSRSEMNVSTLELGDSALYLCASSEMTSGGADEQFFGPGTRLTVL.

V gene TRBV7-9 combines with J gene TRBJ1-1, with D perhaps matching TRBD1 (5 bases). Trimming stripped 6 bases from V and 1 base from J, with 12 bases between. The germline CDR1 and CDR2 sequences are SEHNR and FQNEAQ (reference sequence). CDR3 size: 14 residues. CDR3 in DNA: TGTGCCAGCAGACCACAGGTCGGGAACACTGAAGCTTTCTTT. This translates into CASRPQVGNTEAFF.

This clonotype was seen a handful of times. The chain is built from TRBV13 and TRBJ1-5; the D is unclear. Per germline, CDR1 PRHDT and CDR2 FYEKMQ (reference sequence). The CDR3 totals 15 residues. Trimming took off 5 bases at V and 4 bases at J, with 15 bases between the two ends. CDR3 DNA: TGTGCCAGCAGCCAGGCCCTGGCAGGTAATCAGCCCCAGCATTTT. The encoded protein is CASSQALAGNQPQHF.

In its sample, this clonotype was seen once. The CDR3 sequence is CASSTGTTVYEQYF. The DNA for the CDR3 is TGTGCCAGCTCAACCGGGACAACGGTCTACGAGCAGTACTTC. V usage is TRBV18 and J usage is TRBJ2-7; weak D call: TRBD1 (6 bases). The germline CDR1 and CDR2 sequences are KGHSH and LQKENI. The CDR3 consists of 14 residues. The V gene lost 5 bases and the J gene lost 3 bases, with 14 bases spanning the gap. The whole variable domain, remainder taken from reference TRBV18 and TRBJ2-7, is NAGVMQNPRHLVRRRGQEARLRCSPMKGHSHVYWYRQLPEEGLKFMVYLQKENIIDESGMPKERFSAEFPKEGPSILRIQQVVRGDSAAYFCASSTGTTVYEQYFGPGTRLTVT.

The V gene is TRBV3-1, the J gene TRBJ1-5; D is unresolved. This CDR3 has 14 amino acids. Trimming cost V 1 base and J 4 bases, with 8 bases left between them. CDR1 is LGHDT and CDR2 is YNNKEL in the germline V gene (reference sequence). This CDR3 reads CASSQASGNQPQHF. The CDR3 DNA reads TGTGCCAGCAGCCAAGCCAGTGGAAATCAGCCCCAGCATTTT.

The rearrangement links TRBV5-5 to TRBJ2-1, with D unclear. The CDR3 is made up of 13 amino acids. V lost 0 bases and J lost 5, with 6 bases in between. CDR1 SGHKS and CDR2 YYEKEE come from the germline V gene (reference sequence). Here the CDR3 DNA reads TGTGCCAGCAGCTTGGCCCCGAACAATGAGCAGTTCTTC. Its protein is CASSLAPNNEQFF.

Turning to this clonotype: The conserved phenylalanine or tryptophan is not found at the CDR3 terminus, so this likely reflects a read error. CDR3 loop: CATSRDLVGGANEQFV. The CDR3 DNA reads TGTGCCACCAGCAGAGATCTTGTAGGGGGGGCCAATGAGCAGTTCGTC. The chain employs TRBV15 and TRBJ2-1; maybe TRBD2 (7 bases). V was cut by 0 bases and J by 6 bases, with 15 bases left in between. CDR3 length: 16 residues. Germline loops: CDR1 LNHNV, CDR2 YYDKDF (reference sequence).

The chain uses TRBV4-2 and TRBJ2-5, with 11 bases matching TRBD2. CDR1 LGHNA and CDR2 YNFKEQ come from the germline V gene. V shed 4 bases and J 5 bases; nucleotides not matched to a gene: 9. CDR3 length: 16 amino acids. The CDR3 DNA reads TGTGCCAGCAGCCCCGGACTAGCGGGCCTTTCGGAGACCCAGTACTTC. It codes for CASSPGLAGLSETQYF.

This chain joins TRBV18 and TRBJ1-1; D perhaps matches TRBD1 (6 bases). The germline V gene encodes CDR1 KGHSH and CDR2 LQKENI. The CDR3 sequence is 14 residues long. With 3 bases removed from V and 4 bases from J, the gap between germline ends came to 12 bases. The CDR3 loop reads CASSPQGWSTEAFF. In DNA, the CDR3 is TGTGCCAGCTCACCTCAGGGGTGGTCCACTGAAGCTTTCTTT. The whole variable domain, remainder taken from reference TRBV18 and TRBJ1-1, is NAGVMQNPRHLVRRRGQEARLRCSPMKGHSHVYWYRQLPEEGLKFMVYLQKENIIDESGMPKERFSAEFPKEGPSILRIQQVVRGDSAAYFCASSPQGWSTEAFFGQGTRLTVV.

This clonotype was counted between two and nine times. The V gene is TRBV7-9, the J gene TRBJ2-2; tentatively, D is TRBD2 (5 bases). The germline gives CDR1 SEHNR, CDR2 FQNEAQ (reference sequence). This CDR3 has 12 residues. The V gene lost 4 bases and the J gene lost 7 bases, with 7 bases spanning the gap. This chain's CDR3 is CASSSLGGELFF. As DNA, the CDR3 is TGTGCCAGCAGCTCACTAGGCGGGGAGCTGTTTTTT. Looking up the rest from reference TRBV7-9 and TRBJ2-2 gives the full variable domain: DTGVSQNPRHKITKRGQNVTFRCDPISEHNRLYWYRQTLGQGPEFLTYFQNEAQLEKSRLLSDRFSAERPKGSFSTLEIQRTEQGDSAMYLCASSSLGGELFFGEGSRLTVL.

The chain employs TRBV6-5 and TRBJ1-3; D call uncertain. The CDR3 is made up of 14 amino acids. The germline gives CDR1 MNHEY, CDR2 SVGAGI. Trimming stripped 0 bases from V and 8 bases from J, with 11 bases between. The chain's CDR3 is CASSYSEGSDTIYF. CDR3 DNA sequence: TGTGCCAGCAGTTACTCGGAAGGGAGTGACACCATATATTTT.